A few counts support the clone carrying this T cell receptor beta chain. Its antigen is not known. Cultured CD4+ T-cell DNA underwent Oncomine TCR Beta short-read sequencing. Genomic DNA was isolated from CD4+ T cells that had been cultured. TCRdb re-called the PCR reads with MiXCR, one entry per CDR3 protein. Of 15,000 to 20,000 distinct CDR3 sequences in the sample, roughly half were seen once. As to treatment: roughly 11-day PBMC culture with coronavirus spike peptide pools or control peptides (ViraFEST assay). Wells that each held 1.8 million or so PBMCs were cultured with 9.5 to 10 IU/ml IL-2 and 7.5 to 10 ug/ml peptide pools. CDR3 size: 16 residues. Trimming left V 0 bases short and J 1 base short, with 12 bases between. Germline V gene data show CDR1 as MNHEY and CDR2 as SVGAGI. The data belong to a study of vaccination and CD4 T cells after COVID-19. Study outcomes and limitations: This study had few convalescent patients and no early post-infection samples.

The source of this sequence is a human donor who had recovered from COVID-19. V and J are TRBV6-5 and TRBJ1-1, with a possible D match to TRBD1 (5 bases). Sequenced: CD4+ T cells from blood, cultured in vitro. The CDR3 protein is CASSYSAITGNTEAFF. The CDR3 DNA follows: TGTGCCAGCAGTTACTCGGCTATAACAGGGAACACTGAAGCTTTCTTT.